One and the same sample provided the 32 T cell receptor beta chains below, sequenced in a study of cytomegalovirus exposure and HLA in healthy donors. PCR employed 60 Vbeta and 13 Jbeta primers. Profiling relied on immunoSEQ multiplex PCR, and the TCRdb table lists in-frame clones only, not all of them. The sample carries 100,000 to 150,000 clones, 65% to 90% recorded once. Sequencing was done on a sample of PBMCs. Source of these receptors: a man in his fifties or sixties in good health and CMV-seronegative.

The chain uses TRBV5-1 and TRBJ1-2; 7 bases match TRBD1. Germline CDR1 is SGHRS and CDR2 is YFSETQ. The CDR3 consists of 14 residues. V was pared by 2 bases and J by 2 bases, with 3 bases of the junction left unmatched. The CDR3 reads CASSFMTGNYGYTF. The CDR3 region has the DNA TGCGCCAGCAGCTTCATGACAGGGAACTATGGCTACACCTTC.

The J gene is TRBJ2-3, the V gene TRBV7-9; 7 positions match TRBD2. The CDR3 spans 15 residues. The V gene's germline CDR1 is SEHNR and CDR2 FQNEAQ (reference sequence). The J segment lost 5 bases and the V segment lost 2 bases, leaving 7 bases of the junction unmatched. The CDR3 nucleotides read TGTGCCAGCAGCTTAATCTTTGGCGGGGGAGATACGCAGTATTTT. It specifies CASSLIFGGGDTQYF.

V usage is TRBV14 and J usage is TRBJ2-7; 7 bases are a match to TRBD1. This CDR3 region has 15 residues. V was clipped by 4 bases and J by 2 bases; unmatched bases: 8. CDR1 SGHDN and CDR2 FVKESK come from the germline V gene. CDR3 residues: CASSPRDSEPYEQYF. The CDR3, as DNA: TGTGCCAGCAGCCCCCGGGACAGTGAGCCCTACGAGCAGTACTTC.

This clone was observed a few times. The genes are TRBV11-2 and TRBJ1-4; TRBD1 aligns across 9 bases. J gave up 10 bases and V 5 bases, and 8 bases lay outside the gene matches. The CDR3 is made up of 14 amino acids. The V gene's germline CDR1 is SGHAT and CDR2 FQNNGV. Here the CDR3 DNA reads TGTGCCAGCAGCCTAGGACAGGGGACCGGAAAACTGTTTTTT. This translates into CASSLGQGTGKLFF.

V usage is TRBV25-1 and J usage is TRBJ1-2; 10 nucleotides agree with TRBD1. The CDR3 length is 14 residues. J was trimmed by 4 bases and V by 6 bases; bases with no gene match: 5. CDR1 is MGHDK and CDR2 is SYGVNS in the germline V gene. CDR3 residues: CASSTGTGVYGYTF. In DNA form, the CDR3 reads TGTGCCAGCAGCACCGGGACAGGGGTCTATGGCTACACCTTC.

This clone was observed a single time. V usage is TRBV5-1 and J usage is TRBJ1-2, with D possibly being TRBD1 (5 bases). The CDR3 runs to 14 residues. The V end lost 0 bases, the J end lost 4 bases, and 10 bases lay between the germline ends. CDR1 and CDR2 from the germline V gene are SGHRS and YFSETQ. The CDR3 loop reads CASSLGGESYGYTF. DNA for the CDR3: TGCGCCAGCAGCTTGGGGGGGGAGAGCTATGGCTACACCTTC. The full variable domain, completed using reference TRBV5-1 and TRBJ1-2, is KAGVTQTPRYLIKTRGQQVTLSCSPISGHRSVSWYQQTPGQGLQFLFEYFSETQRNKGNFPGRFSGRQFSNSRSEMNVSTLELGDSALYLCASSLGGESYGYTFGSGTRLTVV.

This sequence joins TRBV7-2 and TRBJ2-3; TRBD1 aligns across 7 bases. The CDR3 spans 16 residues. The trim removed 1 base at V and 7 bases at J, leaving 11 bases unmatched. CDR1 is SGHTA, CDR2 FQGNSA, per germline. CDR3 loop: CASSLGGGRGSYTQYF. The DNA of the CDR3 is TGTGCCAGCAGCTTAGGAGGGGGCCGGGGATCTTATACGCAGTATTTT.

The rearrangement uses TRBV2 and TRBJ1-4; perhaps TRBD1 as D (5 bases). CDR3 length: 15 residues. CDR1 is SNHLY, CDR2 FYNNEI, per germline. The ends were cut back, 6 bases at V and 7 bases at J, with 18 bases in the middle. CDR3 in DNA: TGTGCCAGCAGCGGCAGGGCGGGGGGAGGTGAAAAACTGTTTTTT. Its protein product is CASSGRAGGGEKLFF. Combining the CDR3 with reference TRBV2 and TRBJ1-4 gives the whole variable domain EPEVTQTPSHQVTQMGQEVILRCVPISNHLYFYWYRQILGQKVEFLVSFYNNEISEKSEIFDDQFSVERPDGSNFTLKIRSTKLEDSAMYFCASSGRAGGGEKLFFGSGTQLSVL.

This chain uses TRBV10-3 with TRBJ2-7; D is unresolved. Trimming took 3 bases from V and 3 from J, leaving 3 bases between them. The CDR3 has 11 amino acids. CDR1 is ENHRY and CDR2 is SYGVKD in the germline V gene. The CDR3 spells CAISDSYEQYF. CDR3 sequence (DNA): TGTGCCATCAGTGACAGCTACGAGCAGTACTTC.

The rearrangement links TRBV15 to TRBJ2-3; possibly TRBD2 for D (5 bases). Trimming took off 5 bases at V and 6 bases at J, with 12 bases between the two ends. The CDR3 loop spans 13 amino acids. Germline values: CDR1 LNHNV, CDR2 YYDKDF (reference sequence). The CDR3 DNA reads TGTGCCACCAGCGCCGGGCCGGGGGATACGCAGTATTTT. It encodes CATSAGPGDTQYF.

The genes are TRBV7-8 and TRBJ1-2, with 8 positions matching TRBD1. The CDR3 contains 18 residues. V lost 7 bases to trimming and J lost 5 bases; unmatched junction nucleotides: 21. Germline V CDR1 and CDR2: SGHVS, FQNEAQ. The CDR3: CASIRLPRRTGTEYGYTF. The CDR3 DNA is TGTGCCAGCATCCGGCTCCCCCGGAGGACAGGGACGGAATATGGCTACACCTTC.

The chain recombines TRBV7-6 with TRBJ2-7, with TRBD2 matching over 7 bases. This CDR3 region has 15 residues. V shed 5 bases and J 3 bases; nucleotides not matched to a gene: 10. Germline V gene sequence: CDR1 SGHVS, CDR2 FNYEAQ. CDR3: CASSPTGGGVYEQYF. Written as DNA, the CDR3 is TGTGCCAGCAGCCCGACCGGTGGGGGGGTCTACGAGCAGTACTTC.

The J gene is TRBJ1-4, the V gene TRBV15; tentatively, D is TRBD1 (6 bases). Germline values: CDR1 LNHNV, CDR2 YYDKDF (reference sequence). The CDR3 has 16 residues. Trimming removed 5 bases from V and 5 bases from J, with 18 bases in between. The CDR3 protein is CATSPTRGQLNEKLFF. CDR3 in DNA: TGTGCCACCAGCCCGACCCGAGGACAGCTAAATGAAAAACTGTTTTTT.

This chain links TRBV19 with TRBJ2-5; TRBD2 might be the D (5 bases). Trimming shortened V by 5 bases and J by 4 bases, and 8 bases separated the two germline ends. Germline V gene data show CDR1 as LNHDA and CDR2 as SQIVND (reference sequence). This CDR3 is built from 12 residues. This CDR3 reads CASSPGGETQYF. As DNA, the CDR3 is TGTGCCAGTAGTCCCGGAGGAGAGACCCAGTACTTC. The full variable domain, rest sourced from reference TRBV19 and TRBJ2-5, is DGGITQSPKYLFRKEGQNVTLSCEQNLNHDAMYWYRQDPGQGLRLIYYSQIVNDFQKGDIAEGYSVSREKKESFPLTVTSAQKNPTAFYLCASSPGGETQYFGPGTRLLVL.

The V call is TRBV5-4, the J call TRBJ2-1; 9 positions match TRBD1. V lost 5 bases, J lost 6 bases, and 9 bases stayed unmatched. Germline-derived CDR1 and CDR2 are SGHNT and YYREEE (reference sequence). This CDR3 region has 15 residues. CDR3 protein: CASSWGQGTVNEQFF. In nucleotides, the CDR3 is TGTGCCAGCAGTTGGGGACAGGGTACCGTCAATGAGCAGTTCTTC.

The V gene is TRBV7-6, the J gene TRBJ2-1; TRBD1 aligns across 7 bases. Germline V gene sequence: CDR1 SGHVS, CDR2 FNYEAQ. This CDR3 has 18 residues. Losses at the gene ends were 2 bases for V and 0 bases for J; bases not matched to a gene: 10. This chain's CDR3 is CASSLLPPGQSSYNEQFF. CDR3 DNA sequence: TGTGCCAGCAGCTTACTTCCTCCGGGACAGAGCTCCTACAATGAGCAGTTCTTC.

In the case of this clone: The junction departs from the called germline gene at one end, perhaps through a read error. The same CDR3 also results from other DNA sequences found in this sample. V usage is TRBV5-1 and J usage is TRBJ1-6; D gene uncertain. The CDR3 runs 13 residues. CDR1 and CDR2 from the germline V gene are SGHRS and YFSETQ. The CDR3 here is CASSLDSNSPLHF. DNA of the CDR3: TGCGCCAGCAGCTTGGACAGCAATTCCCCCCTCCACTTT. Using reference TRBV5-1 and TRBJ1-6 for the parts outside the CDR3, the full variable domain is KAGVTQTPRYLIKTRGQQVTLSCSPISGHRSVSWYQQTPGQGLQFLFEYFSETQRNKGNFPGRFSGRQFSNSRSEMNVSTLELGDSALYLCASSLDSNSPLHFGNGTRLTVT.

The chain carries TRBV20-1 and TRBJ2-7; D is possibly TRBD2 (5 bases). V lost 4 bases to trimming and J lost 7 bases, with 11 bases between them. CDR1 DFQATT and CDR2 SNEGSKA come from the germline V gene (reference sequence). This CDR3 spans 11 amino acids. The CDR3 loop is CSAKAGGEQYF. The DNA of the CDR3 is TGCAGTGCTAAGGCGGGTGGGGAGCAGTACTTC.

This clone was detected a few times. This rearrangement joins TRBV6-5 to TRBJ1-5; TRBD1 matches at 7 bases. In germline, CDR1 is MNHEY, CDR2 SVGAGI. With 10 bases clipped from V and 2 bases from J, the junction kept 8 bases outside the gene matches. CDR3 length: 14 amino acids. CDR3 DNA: TGTGCCAAACAAACAGGGGTGGGCAATCAGCCCCAGCATTTT. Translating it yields CAKQTGVGNQPQHF.

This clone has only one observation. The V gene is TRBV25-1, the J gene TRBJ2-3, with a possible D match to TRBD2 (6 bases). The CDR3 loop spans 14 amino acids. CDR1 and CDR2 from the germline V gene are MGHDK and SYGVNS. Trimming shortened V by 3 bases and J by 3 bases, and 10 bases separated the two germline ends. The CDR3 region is CASSEGGYTDTQYF. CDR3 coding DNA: TGTGCCAGCAGTGAGGGGGGATATACAGATACGCAGTATTTT.

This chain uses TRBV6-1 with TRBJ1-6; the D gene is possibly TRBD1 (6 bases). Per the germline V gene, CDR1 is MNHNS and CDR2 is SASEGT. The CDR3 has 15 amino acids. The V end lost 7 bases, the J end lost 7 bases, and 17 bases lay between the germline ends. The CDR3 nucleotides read TGTGCCAGCATTACGGCAGGACAGTTAAATTCACCCCTCCACTTT. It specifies CASITAGQLNSPLHF.

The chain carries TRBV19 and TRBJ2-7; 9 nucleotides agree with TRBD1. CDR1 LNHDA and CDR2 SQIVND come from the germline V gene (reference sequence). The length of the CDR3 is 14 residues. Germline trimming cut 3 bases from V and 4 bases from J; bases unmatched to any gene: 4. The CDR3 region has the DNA TGTGCCAGTAGTATGGGGACAGGGATGTACGAGCAGTACTTC. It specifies CASSMGTGMYEQYF.

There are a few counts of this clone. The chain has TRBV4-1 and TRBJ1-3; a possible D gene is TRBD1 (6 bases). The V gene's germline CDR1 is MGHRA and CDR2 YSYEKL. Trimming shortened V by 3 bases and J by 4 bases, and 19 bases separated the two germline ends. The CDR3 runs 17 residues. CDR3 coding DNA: TGCGCCAGCAGCCATACCCCCGCCAGGGGCCCGGGAAACACCATATATTTT. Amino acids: CASSHTPARGPGNTIYF.

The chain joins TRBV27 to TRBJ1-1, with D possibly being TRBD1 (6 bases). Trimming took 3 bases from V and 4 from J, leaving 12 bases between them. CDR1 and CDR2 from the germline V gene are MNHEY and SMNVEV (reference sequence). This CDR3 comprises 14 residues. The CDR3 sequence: CASSLWQGTTEAFF. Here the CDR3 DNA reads TGTGCCAGCAGTTTGTGGCAGGGGACCACTGAAGCTTTCTTT.

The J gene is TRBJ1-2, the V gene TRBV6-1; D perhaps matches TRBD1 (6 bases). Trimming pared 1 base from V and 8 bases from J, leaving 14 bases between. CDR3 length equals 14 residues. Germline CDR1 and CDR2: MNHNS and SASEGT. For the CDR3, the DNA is TGTGCCAGCAGTGAAGAAGGGACACCGAGGGGCTACACCTTC. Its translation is CASSEEGTPRGYTF.

The CDR3 region has the DNA TGTGCCAGCAGTGCACCCCCAGCGGGGCACTCCTACGAGCAGTACTTC. Translating gives CASSAPPAGHSYEQYF. This chain connects TRBV27 to TRBJ2-7, with TRBD2 matching over 7 bases. Trimming at V came to 5 bases and at J to 0 bases, leaving 10 bases not matched to a gene. Germline CDR1 MNHEY, CDR2 SMNVEV (reference sequence). CDR3 length: 16 amino acids.

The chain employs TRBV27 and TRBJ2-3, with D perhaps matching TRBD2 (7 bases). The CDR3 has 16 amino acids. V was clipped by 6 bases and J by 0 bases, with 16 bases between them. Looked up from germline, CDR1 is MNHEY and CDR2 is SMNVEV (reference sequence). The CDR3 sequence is CASRRRGASSTDTQYF. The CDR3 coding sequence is TGTGCCAGCAGACGACGGGGGGCCTCTAGCACAGATACGCAGTATTTT.

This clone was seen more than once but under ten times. The CDR3 region has the DNA TGTGCCAGCAGTTGGGGGGTAGCGGGGGCTGGGGAAACCCAGTACTTC. It codes for CASSWGVAGAGETQYF. The gene calls are TRBV6-6 and TRBJ2-5; 9 bases are shared with TRBD2. This CDR3 has 16 amino acids. Germline V gene sequence: CDR1 MNHNY, CDR2 SVGAGI (reference sequence). V trimming: 4 bases; J trimming: 8 bases; junction bases outside the gene matches: 14.

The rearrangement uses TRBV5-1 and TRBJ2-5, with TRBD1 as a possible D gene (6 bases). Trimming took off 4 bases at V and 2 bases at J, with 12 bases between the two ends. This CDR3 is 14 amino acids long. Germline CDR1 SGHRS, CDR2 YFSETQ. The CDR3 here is CASSPGTPQETQYF. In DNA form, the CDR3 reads TGCGCCAGCAGCCCGGGGACACCTCAAGAGACCCAGTACTTC.

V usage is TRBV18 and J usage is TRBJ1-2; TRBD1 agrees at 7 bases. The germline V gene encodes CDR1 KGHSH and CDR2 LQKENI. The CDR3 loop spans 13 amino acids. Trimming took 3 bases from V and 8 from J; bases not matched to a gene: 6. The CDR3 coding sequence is TGTGCCAGCTCACCTGGAGACAGGGTGGGCTACACCTTC. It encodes CASSPGDRVGYTF. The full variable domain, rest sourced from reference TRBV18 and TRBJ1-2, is NAGVMQNPRHLVRRRGQEARLRCSPMKGHSHVYWYRQLPEEGLKFMVYLQKENIIDESGMPKERFSAEFPKEGPSILRIQQVVRGDSAAYFCASSPGDRVGYTFGSGTRLTVV.

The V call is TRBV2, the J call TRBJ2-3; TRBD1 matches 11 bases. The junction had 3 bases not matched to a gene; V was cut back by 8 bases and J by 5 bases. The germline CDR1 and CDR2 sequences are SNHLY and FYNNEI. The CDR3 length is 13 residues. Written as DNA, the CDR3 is TGTGCCAGCGGGGACAGGGGGAAAGATACGCAGTATTTT. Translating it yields CASGDRGKDTQYF.

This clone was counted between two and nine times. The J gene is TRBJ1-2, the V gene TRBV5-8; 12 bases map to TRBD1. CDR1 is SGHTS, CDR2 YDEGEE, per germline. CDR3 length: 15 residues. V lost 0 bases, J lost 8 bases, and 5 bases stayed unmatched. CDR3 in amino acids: CASSLAGTGGWGYTF. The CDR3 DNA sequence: TGTGCCAGCAGCTTGGCCGGGACAGGGGGCTGGGGCTACACCTTC.